This T cell receptor (beta chain) originates from a study of T cell responses to AZD1222 COVID-19 vaccine. Study observations and caveats: Seropositivity was recorded at baseline in only five to seven AZD1222 recipients. Donor demographics were predominantly white British with a female majority; clonal diversity may be underestimated.

V lost 6 bases and J lost 6; bases outside the gene matches: 2. CDR3 length: 13 amino acids. CDR1 and CDR2 (germline): SNHLY, FYNNEI. With respect to this clone: Its antigen is still unknown.

Sequenced by immunoSEQ multiplex PCR; TCRdb stores in-frame clones only, minus some. The sample lists some 120,000 clones, about 89% occurring once. The source of this sequence is an adult in good health. The rearrangement joins TRBV2 to TRBJ1-6, with 7 bases lining up with TRBD1. Sequencing used peripheral blood, obtained on day 0 of AZD1222 vaccination. The CDR3 sequence: CASRWDSNSPLHF. CDR3 DNA: TGTGCCAGCAGGTGGGACAGTAATTCACCCCTCCACTTT.